A selection of T cell receptor beta chains follows, all from one sample in a study of blood T cell repertoires in COVID-19. TCRdb's copy holds only in-frame clones and misses some; the assay was immunoSEQ multiplex PCR. The sample has 51,000 or so clones, roughly four fifths seen once. Sequenced input: peripheral blood. The source is a woman at least 80 years old with COVID-19, enrolled during active disease. The CDR3 runs from the conserved cysteine through the conserved F or W. The order of the fields is clone size, V gene, J gene, CDR3 protein. Clone size is not always given. Where it is, it says once, few, many or a class for expanded clones.

.	TRBV3-1/TRBV3-2	TRBJ2-1	CASSQRTSGRRSNEQFF
.	TRBV5-5	TRBJ2-7	CASNRRWGGSSSYEQYF
.	TRBV9	TRBJ2-3	CASSVATSGRTDTQYF
once	TRBV5-6	TRBJ2-7	CASSFPGYSYEQYF
once	TRBV7-9	TRBJ2-1	CASSWVVAGAPGYNEQFF
.	TRBV18	TRBJ1-1	CASSPEEGTEAFF
.	TRBV15	TRBJ2-2	CATSRAGTQGKNTGELFF
few	TRBV5-1	TRBJ2-2	CASIRDLPSTGELFF
.	TRBV6-5	TRBJ2-7	CASSYGTSGSYEQYF
.	TRBV6-6	TRBJ2-3	CATYYRGTDTQYF
.	TRBV6-5	TRBJ2-3	CASSYSRGVTDTQYF
.	TRBV6-5	TRBJ1-5	CASSTGRAGNQPQHF
many	TRBV18	TRBJ2-3	CASSHRGVWSADTQYF
.	TRBV9	TRBJ2-1	CASSVEGRPAGEYNEQFF
.	TRBV7-8	TRBJ2-7	CASSLAGGPYEQYF
.	TRBV3-1/TRBV3-2	TRBJ1-2	CASSDGQRTYGYTF
.	TRBV11-3	TRBJ2-2	CASSLEKGINTGELFF
.	TRBV9	TRBJ1-3	CASSVSGSGNTIYF
.	TRBV18	TRBJ2-3	CASSLSERGDTQYF
.	TRBV7-9	TRBJ1-2	CASSLDRGYGYTF
.	TRBV7-2	TRBJ2-4	CASSIRGGGPGNIQYF
once	TRBV3-1/TRBV3-2	TRBJ1-2	CASSQPTQVYGYTF
.	TRBV24-1	TRBJ1-2	CATSPGGGYGYTF
.	TRBV27	TRBJ2-2	CASSLSLAGGPGELFF
.	TRBV7-9	TRBJ2-5	CASSSGTSGTETQYF
few	TRBV9	TRBJ1-1	CASSVVGVDTEAFF
.	TRBV7-2	TRBJ2-7	CASRTPTGAGEQYF
.	TRBV19	TRBJ2-5	CASTGTSGSGYQETQYF
.	TRBV12-3/TRBV12-4	TRBJ1-2	CASSFWGGYGYTF
.	TRBV7-7	TRBJ2-5	CASSPMGRETQYF
.	TRBV6-5	TRBJ2-4	CASWGGLAKNIQYF
.	TRBV3-1/TRBV3-2	TRBJ2-1	CASSRSTSARSYNEQFF
.	TRBV11-3	TRBJ2-1	CASSQLGSSSYNEQFF
.	TRBV6-5	TRBJ2-7	CASSYELAGADEQYF
.	TRBV11-1	TRBJ2-7	CASSPRYLEVGYEQYF
.	TRBV9	TRBJ2-2	CASSPLRLGLSTGELFF
.	TRBV14	TRBJ1-2	CASSRDTYYGYTF
.	TRBV2	TRBJ2-1	CASDGTSGGDNEQFF
few	TRBV27	TRBJ2-3	CASRPNRGAQYF
.	TRBV7-9	TRBJ1-1	CASSLDRPAVKAFF
.	TRBV18	TRBJ1-6	CASSPQASSYNSPLHF
.	TRBV19	TRBJ1-2	CASGGLGDDGYTF